This T cell receptor (beta chain) was recovered during a study of cytomegalovirus exposure and HLA in healthy donors. Findings and limits, study-wide: Analyzed later, association rates of TCRs varied across HLA loci, with DRB1 most and HLA-C fewest. Exclusion as indistinguishable affected some V segments, including TRBV6-2 and TRBV6-3.

This clone appeared once. No antigen is known for it. PCR amplification relied on 60 Vbeta primers (plus 13 Jbeta primers). Only in-frame clones appear in the TCRdb table, and some are missing; sequencing was by immunoSEQ multiplex PCR. The data show roughly 160,000 clones, roughly 80% seen once. The CDR3 extends over 15 amino acids. Trimming cost V 6 bases and J 0 bases, with 15 bases left between them. The sequence derives from a male donor in good health and CMV-seropositive. The chain carries TRBV6-7 and TRBJ2-7, with D perhaps TRBD1 (6 bases). TRBV6-7 is an ORF, with its function uncertain. Source material: PBMCs. As DNA, the CDR3 is TGTGCCAGCAGCATGATCACAGGGAGCTCCTACGAGCAGTACTTC. Protein product: CASSMITGSSYEQYF.